These T cell receptor beta chains were read from a single sample in a study of T cell repertoires in cytomegalovirus infection. TCRdb itself ran the reads through MiXCR, one entry per CDR3 protein. The repertoire includes 250,000 to 300,000 distinct CDR3 sequences, 20% to 30% of them detected once, and around 13% sits in the top ten. Material for sequencing was PBMCs. All receptors come from a human donor in good health (CMV status not recorded). Some clones in this sample may be carry-over from other donors' samples. Each CDR3 is given with its conserved first and last residue. The D gene is left open where the match is weak. Clone size is stated in some rows and not others, as once, few, many or a class when expanded.

TGTGCCAGCAGCCGCATCGGGACCTCAAGGGGGGAAAAACTGTTTTTT	CASSRIGTSRGEKLFF	NA	NA	TRBV12-3/TRBV12-4	TRBJ1-4
TGTGCCAGCAGTTTGAGCGAGGGACCTGGGTACGCAGAGACCCAGTACTTC	CASSLSEGPGYAETQYF	few	NA	TRBV12-3/TRBV12-4	TRBJ2-5
TGTGCCAGCAGCCCGGGGGTCGGGGAGTACAATGAGCAGTTCTTC	CASSPGVGEYNEQFF	NA	NA	TRBV25-1	TRBJ2-1
TGTGCCAGCAGCTTAGTAGTAGGAGTACACGAGCAGTACTTC	CASSLVVGVHEQYF	NA	NA	TRBV7-2	TRBJ2-7
TGTGCCAGCAGATCACTAGCGGGAGCAGAGACCCAGTACTTC	CASRSLAGAETQYF	many	TRBD2	TRBV7-8	TRBJ2-5
TGTGCCAGCAGCCGAACGGGACAGGGCTATCAGCCCCAGCATTTT	CASSRTGQGYQPQHF	many	TRBD1	TRBV7-2	TRBJ1-5
TGTGCCAGCAGCCCCCGGAGGAGCGGCCAAGAGACCCAGTACTTC	CASSPRRSGQETQYF	many	NA	TRBV7-2	TRBJ2-5
TGTGCCACCCGGGGCCTTTACGAGCAGTACTTC	CATRGLYEQYF	NA	NA	TRBV10-3	TRBJ2-7
TGTGCCAGCAGCTTAGGACCCCTTGCCCACAATGAGCAGTTCTTC	CASSLGPLAHNEQFF	many	NA	TRBV7-6	TRBJ2-1
TGTGCCAGCAGCTTGGCCGGGACAGTTGGCACTGAAGCTTTCTTT	CASSLAGTVGTEAFF	few	TRBD1	TRBV11-2	TRBJ1-1
TGTGCCAGCAGCTTAGCCAGACCGGGACAGTCCTCAAAGAGGCAGTACTTC	CASSLARPGQSSKRQYF	NA	TRBD1	TRBV7-3	TRBJ2-5
TGTGCCAGCAGCCAGGGGGCGATGGGCACTGAAGCTTTCTTT	CASSQGAMGTEAFF	NA	TRBD1	TRBV9	TRBJ1-1
TGCAGCGGCAATTGGGCAGGGGGTGGCGGGGAGCTGTTTTTT	CSGNWAGGGGELFF	NA	TRBD1	TRBV29-1	TRBJ2-2
TGTGCCAGCACCTTACAGGGACCGGCAATGAACACTGAAGCTTTCTTT	CASTLQGPAMNTEAFF	once	NA	TRBV28	TRBJ1-1
TGCAGCGTTGCATTTATGGAAGGCGAGCAGTACTTC	CSVAFMEGEQYF	NA	NA	TRBV29-1	TRBJ2-7
TGTGCCAGCAGCTTAGATATTAGGAGCGAGCAGTACTTC	CASSLDIRSEQYF	NA	NA	TRBV11-2	TRBJ2-7
TGTGCCAGCAGATCAGGGGGAGAGACCCAGTACTTC	CASRSGGETQYF	few	TRBD1	TRBV7-2	TRBJ2-5